Included here is one T cell receptor (beta chain) sequence, with context. The table came from immunoSEQ multiplex PCR; TCRdb's copy has only in-frame clones and leaves some out. Of under 90,000 clones in the sample, around nine tenths were seen once. Germline V gene data show CDR1 as MNHNS and CDR2 as SASEGT. The CDR3 length is 14 residues. V was clipped by 5 bases and J by 6 bases, with 16 bases between them. The record originates from a study of OX40 agonist ivuxolimab in advanced cancers. The overall study: Three patients, one with hepatocellular carcinoma and two with cutaneous melanoma, responded partially.

Autoimmune disease history or systemic immunosuppression led to patients being barred. This clonotype was obtained from an adult with an advanced solid tumor such as melanoma, head and neck, liver or kidney cancer. The source was CD4+ or CD8+ T cells sorted from blood, collected in a trial of the OX40 agonist ivuxolimab. The chain couples TRBV6-1 to TRBJ1-1; D remains ambiguous. CDR3 nucleotides: TGTGCCAGCAGTTCACATTCCGGGTATTCTGAAGCTTTCTTT. Protein product: CASSSHSGYSEAFF.